The 8 T cell receptor beta chains listed next were all sequenced from one sample in a study of OX40 agonist ivuxolimab in advanced cancers. Clones were sequenced by immunoSEQ multiplex PCR, and TCRdb holds only the in-frame ones, with some missing. This sample has about 110,000 clones, with 90% found just once. The material sequenced was CD4+ or CD8+ T cells sorted from blood, taken in a trial of the OX40 agonist ivuxolimab. The origin of the receptors is an adult with an advanced solid tumor such as melanoma, head and neck, liver or kidney cancer.

The chain employs TRBV6-1 and TRBJ1-6; D call uncertain. The CDR3 loop spans 14 amino acids. Germline-derived CDR1 and CDR2 are MNHNS and SASEGT. V gave up 8 bases and J gave up 8 bases, with 16 bases separating them. In DNA, the CDR3 is TGTGCCAGCCTAGGACCACTCGTGGATTCACCCCTCCACTTT. It encodes CASLGPLVDSPLHF.

This chain connects TRBV5-4 to TRBJ1-3; D unresolved. The CDR3 is 15 amino acids. Trimming cost V 0 bases and J 2 bases, with 9 bases left between them. The germline V gene encodes CDR1 SGHNT and CDR2 YYREEE (reference sequence). The CDR3 bases are TGTGCCAGCAGCTTGGAACGCCAGGCTGGAAACACCATATATTTT. Its protein product is CASSLERQAGNTIYF. The whole variable domain, remainder taken from reference TRBV5-4 and TRBJ1-3, is ETGVTQSPTHLIKTRGQQVTLRCSSQSGHNTVSWYQQALGQGPQFIFQYYREEENGRGNFPPRFSGLQFPNYSSELNVNALELDDSALYLCASSLERQAGNTIYFGEGSWLTVV.

The chain employs TRBV7-2 and TRBJ1-2; D may be TRBD1 (5 bases). Trimming took off 5 bases at V and 5 bases at J, with 6 bases between the two ends. Germline V lookup: CDR1 SGHTA, CDR2 FQGNSA. The CDR3 is 11 amino acids. The CDR3 sequence is CASSPGYGYTF. CDR3 nucleotide sequence: TGTGCCAGCAGCCCAGGGTATGGCTACACCTTC.

This rearrangement joins TRBV5-1 to TRBJ1-1; D remains ambiguous. This CDR3 region has 14 residues. The V gene lost 2 bases and the J gene lost 0 bases, with 8 bases spanning the gap. CDR1 is SGHRS, CDR2 YFSETQ, per germline. In DNA, the CDR3 is TGCGCCAGCAGCTTATCCGAGGTGAACACTGAAGCTTTCTTT. Translating gives CASSLSEVNTEAFF. Combining the CDR3 with reference TRBV5-1 and TRBJ1-1 gives the whole variable domain KAGVTQTPRYLIKTRGQQVTLSCSPISGHRSVSWYQQTPGQGLQFLFEYFSETQRNKGNFPGRFSGRQFSNSRSEMNVSTLELGDSALYLCASSLSEVNTEAFFGQGTRLTVV.

This rearrangement joins TRBV18 to TRBJ2-1, with 9 bases fitting TRBD1. CDR1 and CDR2 from the germline V gene are KGHSH and LQKENI. Trimming took 2 bases from V and 7 from J; bases not matched to a gene: 3. This CDR3 comprises 14 residues. Here the CDR3 reads CASSPRGQGNEQFF. The CDR3 nucleotides are TGTGCCAGCTCACCAAGGGGACAGGGTAATGAGCAGTTCTTC.

The V and J genes are TRBV7-8 and TRBJ1-1; 7 bases fit TRBD1. The CDR3 length is 15 residues. Looked up from germline, CDR1 is SGHVS and CDR2 is FQNEAQ. J lost 5 bases, V lost 1 base, and 7 bases had no gene match. CDR3 sequence: CASSLVQAGGTEAFF. For the CDR3, the DNA is TGTGCCAGCAGCTTAGTTCAGGCAGGGGGGACTGAAGCTTTCTTT.

The chain joins TRBV7-2 to TRBJ2-3; TRBD2 matches 10 bases. This CDR3 is 15 amino acids long. Trimming removed 0 bases from V and 6 bases from J; junction bases left unmatched: 3. Per the germline V gene, CDR1 is SGHTA and CDR2 is FQGNSA. The DNA of the CDR3 is TGTGCCAGCAGCTTAGCAGGACTAGCGGCGGATACGCAGTATTTT. Protein: CASSLAGLAADTQYF.

The count of this clone is one. The chain combines TRBV7-3 with TRBJ2-5; weak D call: TRBD1 (6 bases). The CDR3 runs 14 residues. V was shortened by 4 bases and J by 4 bases, with 13 bases between the two germline ends. The germline CDR1 and CDR2 sequences are SGHTA and FQGTGA. CDR3 protein: CASSSQGSGETQYF. The CDR3 nucleotides read TGTGCCAGCAGCTCCCAGGGGTCGGGAGAGACCCAGTACTTC.